This TCR beta chain was profiled in a study of CD8 T cells in Susac syndrome. CDR3 length: 13 residues. The ends were cut back, 7 bases at V and 3 bases at J, with 12 bases in the middle. Germline V gives CDR1 SEHNR, CDR2 FQNEAQ (reference sequence). TEMRA cells were FACS-enriched, with CD8+ and CD4+ T cells isolated negatively. Reverse transcription of roughly 0.5 to 1 ug RNA used random hexamers. TCRdb re-derived calls from the immunoSEQ multiplex PCR reads in MiXCR, one entry per CDR3 protein. The sample includes approximately 190,000 distinct CDR3 sequences, 93% seen only once; the top ten take around 0.1%.

What was sequenced was CD4+ T cells from PBMCs. This sequence originates from a human donor in good health. The V gene is TRBV7-9, the J gene TRBJ1-2; perhaps TRBD1 as D (6 bases). This chain's CDR3 is CASNPGHDYGYTF. CDR3 nucleotides: TGTGCCAGCAACCCGGGACACGACTATGGCTACACCTTC. Based on the CDR3 plus reference TRBV7-9 and TRBJ1-2, the full variable domain is DTGVSQNPRHKITKRGQNVTFRCDPISEHNRLYWYRQTLGQGPEFLTYFQNEAQLEKSRLLSDRFSAERPKGSFSTLEIQRTEQGDSAMYLCASNPGHDYGYTFGSGTRLTVV.